This TCR beta chain was sequenced during a study of human T cells and chemical hapten exposure. Time point described: patch test 1, 2 weeks after DPC sensitization. The treatment here: therapeutic diphenylcyclopropenone sensitization with weekly scalp DPC. As the library was built, unique molecular identifiers were attached to individual cDNA molecules. TCRdb recomputed calls from the RACE reads with MiXCR, one row per CDR3 protein. The table has roughly 380,000 distinct CDR3 sequences, 4.8% seen once. This clonotype was recorded many times. Its specificity is not known. Findings of the study overall: More PT1 expanded TCRs went with higher patch test scores.

This receptor was taken from a woman between 45 and 60 years old with alopecia areata. Some clones in this sample may be carry-over from other donors' samples. The sample here was whole blood, taken in connection with sensitization to the hapten diphenylcyclopropenone (DPC).

In DNA, the CDR3 is TGTGCCAGCAGCCAGAGCTCCTACGAGCAGTACTTC. It encodes CASSQSSYEQYF. The V and J genes are TRBV3-1 and TRBJ2-7; D unclear. The V end lost 3 bases, the J end lost 0 bases, and 3 bases lay between the germline ends. CDR1 and CDR2 from the germline V gene are LGHDT and YNNKEL (reference sequence). CDR3 length equals 12 residues.